This T cell receptor (beta chain) was recovered during a study of shared clonotypes between healthy human individuals. Overall study results and limits: Relative to their counterparts shared across all four donors, non-shared clonotypes exhibited diminished generation probabilities.

The donors, healthy adults who were HIV-negative, had experienced no recent acute infections or vaccinations. V lost 3 bases and J 3 bases, leaving 9 bases between the germline ends. Germline CDR1 and CDR2: SEHNR and FQNEAQ (reference sequence). The CDR3 spans 14 residues. Template for every sorted-subset replicate PCR totaled about 0.2 ug DNA, some 30,000 T cell genomes. As handled by the study authors: Junction-only sequences without quality scores were provided by ImmunoSEQ, so filtering was different. Clones were read by immunoSEQ multiplex PCR, and TCRdb kept only the in-frame ones, dropping some. From that table come the V and J calls and clone size; the DNA was used to work out D and trimming. The sample carries 950,000 to 1,100,000 clones, about four fifths recorded once. Regarding this clone: Its antigen is unknown.

Sequenced input: memory CD4+ T cells from PBMCs. Stated subset: CD45RA-negative fraction. The rearrangement uses TRBV7-9 and TRBJ2-1; D gene unclear. This receptor was obtained from a man between 18 and 29 years old in good health. Some clones in this sample may be carry-over from other donors' samples. The CDR3 DNA is TGTGCCAGCAGCTTTAGGATAAACTACAATGAGCAGTTCTTC. Protein sequence: CASSFRINYNEQFF.